One sample yielded the 3 T cell receptor beta chains listed below, sequenced in a study of blood T cells in healthy people across ages. Alongside a J-beta primer mix, a sample-barcoded 5' primer served in a second PCR lasting roughly 7 to 11 cycles. Using its own MiXCR run on the 5' RACE reads, TCRdb lists one record per CDR3 protein. Of fewer than 750,000 distinct CDR3 sequences in the sample, 45% to 60% were seen once. What was sequenced was blood. The receptors come from an elderly woman in good health.

The sample holds one count of this clonotype. The chain joins TRBV4-3 to TRBJ2-7; the D is unclear. V was pared by 2 bases and J by 4 bases, with 12 bases between. Germline CDR1 and CDR2: LGHNA and YSLEER. This CDR3 has 14 residues. The CDR3 here is CASSQWASVYEQYF. In DNA, the CDR3 is TGCGCCAGCAGCCAATGGGCCTCGGTGTACGAGCAGTACTTC.

The gene calls are TRBV11-2 and TRBJ2-3, with TRBD2 matching over 9 bases. The V gene end was trimmed by 3 bases and the J gene end by 6 bases; junction bases not matched to a gene: 10. This CDR3 comprises 16 residues. Looked up from germline, CDR1 is SGHAT and CDR2 is FQNNGV. CDR3 sequence: CASSFSSGEGFDTQYF. Written as DNA, the CDR3 is TGTGCCAGCAGCTTCTCTAGCGGGGAGGGTTTTGATACGCAGTATTTT.

The rearrangement uses TRBV7-2 and TRBJ2-1; D call uncertain. Trimming stripped 5 bases from V and 10 bases from J, with 18 bases between. Germline V gene sequence: CDR1 SGHTA, CDR2 FQGNSA. CDR3 size: 14 residues. DNA for the CDR3: TGTGCCAGCAGCGCCGGAATGGCCCTAAACGAGCAGTTCTTC. This gives the protein CASSAGMALNEQFF.